This T cell receptor beta chain is drawn from a study of blood T cell repertoires in COVID-19. Germline V gene sequence: CDR1 SGHRS, CDR2 YFSETQ. The CDR3 consists of 16 residues. V lost 5 bases to trimming and J lost 2 bases; unmatched junction nucleotides: 5. The table came from immunoSEQ multiplex PCR; TCRdb's copy has only in-frame clones and leaves some out. The table lists 450,000 or so clones, about 87% of them singletons. The receptor was isolated from a man aged 18 to 35 with COVID-19, enrolled during active disease. The chain is built from TRBV5-1 and TRBJ2-3, with 13 positions matching TRBD2. What was sequenced was peripheral blood. CDR3 nucleotide sequence: TGCGCCAGCAGTTGGACTAGCGGGAGTCACACAGATACGCAGTATTTT. This encodes CASSWTSGSHTDTQYF.